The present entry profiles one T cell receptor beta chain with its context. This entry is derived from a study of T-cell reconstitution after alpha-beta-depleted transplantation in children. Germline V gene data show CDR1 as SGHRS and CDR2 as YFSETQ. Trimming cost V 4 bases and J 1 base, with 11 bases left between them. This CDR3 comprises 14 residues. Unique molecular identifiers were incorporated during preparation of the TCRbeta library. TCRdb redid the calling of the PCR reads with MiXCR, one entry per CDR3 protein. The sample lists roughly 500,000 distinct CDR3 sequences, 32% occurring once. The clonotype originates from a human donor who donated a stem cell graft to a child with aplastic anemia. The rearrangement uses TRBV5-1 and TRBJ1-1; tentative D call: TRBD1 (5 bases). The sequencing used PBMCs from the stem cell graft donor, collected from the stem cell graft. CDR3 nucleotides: TGCGCCAGCAGCCCTGTTACAGGGAACACTGAAGCTTTCTTT. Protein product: CASSPVTGNTEAFF.